A selection of T cell receptor beta chains follows, all from one sample in a study of blood T cells in healthy people across ages. Via MiXCR, TCRdb re-called the 5' RACE reads, giving one row per CDR3 protein. The sample records around 800,000 distinct CDR3 sequences, around half being singletons. What was sequenced was blood. The origin of the receptors is a man at least 80 years old in good health. Each CDR3 is given with its conserved first and last residue. Each record gives: D gene, J gene, clone size, CDR3 length, V gene, CDR3 DNA, CDR3 protein. The D gene is left open where the match is weak. The listing skips clone size in some rows; elsewhere it reads once, few, many or a size class.

>TRBD2|TRBJ2-1|NA|14|TRBV20-1
TGCAGTATCCTTTTGGCGGGAGTCTACAATGAGCAGTTCTTC
CSILLAGVYNEQFF
>TRBD2|TRBJ2-3|NA|19|TRBV28
TGTGCCAGCAGTTTCCGGCTAGCGGGAGAGTTAACCCCGGGAGATACGCAGTATTTT
CASSFRLAGELTPGDTQYF
>TRBD2|TRBJ2-4|NA|15|TRBV5-1
TGCGCCAGCAGCTTGGGCGGGGGAGCAGTCAATGAGCAGTACTTC
CASSLGGGAVNEQYF
>NA|TRBJ1-2|NA|13|TRBV27
TGTGCCAGCAGTCCGACACCGAACTATGGCTACACCTTC
CASSPTPNYGYTF
>TRBD2|TRBJ2-7|NA|14|TRBV24-1
TGTGCCACCAGTGATCCAAGCGGGACCTACGAGCAGTACTTC
CATSDPSGTYEQYF
>NA|TRBJ1-1|NA|14|TRBV20-1
TGCAGTGCTAGAGGGCCGATTGTGGGCTCTGAAGCTTTCTTT
CSARGPIVGSEAFF
>NA|TRBJ1-1|many|13|TRBV20-1
TGCAGTGCCCTCGGCCCCGTCAGCACTGAAGCTTTCTTT
CSALGPVSTEAFF
>NA|TRBJ2-1|NA|13|TRBV29-1
TGCAGCGTCCGGCTGGTTGCATACAATGAGCAGTTCTTC
CSVRLVAYNEQFF
>NA|TRBJ2-7|NA|11|TRBV12-5
TGTGCTAGTGGTTTGCGGGACGAGCAGTACTTC
CASGLRDEQYF
>NA|TRBJ1-1|NA|17|TRBV3-1
TGTGCCAGCAGCCAAGAAAGTCCGGCAGGGAGGATGGGTGAAGCTTTCTTT
CASSQESPAGRMGEAFF
>NA|TRBJ2-4|NA|18|TRBV20-1
TGCAGTGCTAGGGCCCCGGGGCCCCGGGACGGAGACAAAACCATTCAGTACTTC
CSARAPGPRDGDKTIQYF
>TRBD2|TRBJ2-7|many|13|TRBV6-6
TGTGCCAGCAGTTCCGGGACTAGCTACGAGCAGTACTTC
CASSSGTSYEQYF
>TRBD1|TRBJ2-7|few|15|TRBV6-4
TGTGCCAGCAGTACAGGGGGCGAATCCTACAATGAGCAGTACTTC
CASSTGGESYNEQYF
>TRBD1|TRBJ1-5|NA|13|TRBV29-1
TGCAGCGTTGGGACAGGGCTAGGTCAGCCCCAGCATTTT
CSVGTGLGQPQHF
>NA|TRBJ1-1|NA|13|TRBV3-1
TGTGCCAGCAGCCAAAAGGGAACCACTGAAGCTTTCTTT
CASSQKGTTEAFF
>TRBD2|TRBJ2-3|few|16|TRBV7-2
TGTGCCAGCAGTCTGGGACTAGCGGGTGCCGCAGATACGCAGTATTTT
CASSLGLAGAADTQYF
>NA|TRBJ2-1|NA|14|TRBV6-1
TGTGCCAGCAGACTTTCGGGTTGGAGCGGTGAGCAGTTCTTC
CASRLSGWSGEQFF
>TRBD2|TRBJ2-1|many|18|TRBV5-1
TGCGCCAGCAGAAACGAGCGAGGTGGTAGCGGGAGTTTAAATGAGCAGTTCTTC
CASRNERGGSGSLNEQFF
>TRBD2|TRBJ2-1|few|16|TRBV7-2
TGTGCCAGCAGCTTAGGAGGACTAGCGGGATCCTATGAGCAGTTCTTC
CASSLGGLAGSYEQFF
>NA|TRBJ2-1|NA|16|TRBV5-1
TGCGCCAGCAGCCTGGCCACTAGAGCAAGGGGCAATGAGCAGTTCTTC
CASSLATRARGNEQFF
>NA|TRBJ1-6|few|14|TRBV4-3
TGCGCCAGCAGCAGGGAGTTGGGACGATCACCCCTCCACTTT
CASSRELGRSPLHF
>NA|TRBJ2-1|few|11|TRBV12-3/TRBV12-4
TGTGCCAGCACTAAATACAATGAGCAGTTCTTC
CASTKYNEQFF